The TCR beta chain described here comes from a study of human T cells and chemical hapten exposure. Study-wide context: There were per-sample TCR yield variations, arising mainly from small pooled library volume differences. Study outcomes and limitations: Sensitizing to DPC left TCRs with a frequency above 1 in 1000 unaltered.

The sample's time point: healthy volunteer bleed at 6 weeks. Whole blood, unfractionated, served as the material for total RNA extraction. This clonotype was counted at least ten times. What it binds is not known. In the authors' methods: There were a median of around 100,000 TCRs per sample, with a range from roughly 23,224 to 750,000. TCRdb independently ran MiXCR on the RACE reads; one entry per CDR3 protein. These V and J calls rely on TCRdb rather than the paper's analysis. The repertoire holds approximately 81,000 distinct CDR3 sequences, around 8.7% seen once, with about 1.4% in the top ten. The germline CDR1 and CDR2 sequences are ENHRY and SYGVKD. The CDR3 covers 12 residues. The V and J ends lost 4 bases and 3 bases respectively, with 7 bases between them.

The chain joins TRBV10-3 to TRBJ2-7; possible D gene TRBD1, 5 bases. Sequencing input: whole blood. The clonotype originates from a male donor in good health. Some clones in this sample may be carry-over from other donors' samples. The CDR3 DNA reads as TGTGCCATCAGTGGGGGCAGCTACGAGCAGTACTTC. This sequence encodes CAISGGSYEQYF.